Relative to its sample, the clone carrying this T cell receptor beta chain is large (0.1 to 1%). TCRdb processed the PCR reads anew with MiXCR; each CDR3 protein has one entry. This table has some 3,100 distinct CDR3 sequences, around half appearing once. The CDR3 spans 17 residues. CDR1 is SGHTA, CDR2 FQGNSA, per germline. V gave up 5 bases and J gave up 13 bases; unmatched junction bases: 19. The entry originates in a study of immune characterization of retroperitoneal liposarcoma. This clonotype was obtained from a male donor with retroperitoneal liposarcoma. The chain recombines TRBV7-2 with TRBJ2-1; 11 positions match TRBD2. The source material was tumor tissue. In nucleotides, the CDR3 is TGTGCCAGCAGCGACGTAGCGGGAGGGCTTCAAGGAGAGACCCAGTTCTTC. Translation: CASSDVAGGLQGETQFF.